The 24 T cell receptor beta chains in this list originate from one sample, sequenced in a study of blood T cell repertoires in COVID-19. Produced via immunoSEQ multiplex PCR; TCRdb's table is partial and in-frame only. The profile shows approximately 250,000 clones, roughly 88% of them singletons. Sequencing was carried out using peripheral blood. The receptors were gathered from a woman over 75 with COVID-19, enrolled during active disease.

The chain carries TRBV6-5 and TRBJ1-6; maybe TRBD1 (6 bases). The V end lost 8 bases, the J end lost 7 bases, and 18 bases lay between the germline ends. CDR3 length: 15 residues. Germline V lookup: CDR1 MNHEY, CDR2 SVGAGI. This CDR3 is CASERGGQGNSPLHF. The CDR3 nucleotides read TGTGCCAGCGAGCGGGGGGGGCAGGGCAATTCACCCCTCCACTTT.

The chain links TRBV27 to TRBJ2-2, with D perhaps matching TRBD1 (6 bases). Germline V gives CDR1 MNHEY, CDR2 SMNVEV (reference sequence). This CDR3 is built from 15 residues. V lost 0 bases and J 4 bases, leaving 9 bases between the germline ends. The CDR3 nucleotides read TGTGCCAGCAGTTTATCGGGACACCTCACCGGGGAGCTGTTTTTT. Translated, it gives CASSLSGHLTGELFF.

The rearrangement joins TRBV7-2 to TRBJ2-1; tentative D call: TRBD1 (5 bases). The CDR3 covers 16 residues. Per the germline V gene, CDR1 is SGHTA and CDR2 is FQGNSA. Trimming left V 0 bases short and J 4 bases short, with 13 bases between. DNA of the CDR3: TGTGCCAGCAGCTTAGCGCAGGGCCCTTCTTACAATGAGCAGTTCTTC. It specifies CASSLAQGPSYNEQFF.

The chain employs TRBV4-1 and TRBJ1-3; no definite D call. Trimming took off 3 bases at V and 4 bases at J, with 13 bases between the two ends. Germline CDR1 MGHRA, CDR2 YSYEKL. The CDR3 runs 15 residues. The CDR3 loop is CASSQTLAVGNTIYF. The CDR3 DNA is TGCGCCAGCAGCCAGACCTTGGCGGTGGGAAACACCATATATTTT.

The chain carries TRBV7-6 and TRBJ1-5; TRBD1 might be the D (6 bases). The V gene lost 4 bases and the J gene lost 9 bases, with 13 bases spanning the gap. Germline values: CDR1 SGHVS, CDR2 FNYEAQ. There are 13 residues in the CDR3. The CDR3 loop reads CASSSSGDLPQHF. The CDR3 bases are TGTGCCAGCAGCTCCTCAGGGGATTTGCCCCAGCATTTT.

This clone was found a few times. V and J are TRBV28 and TRBJ2-4; D call uncertain. The V gene's germline CDR1 is MDHEN and CDR2 SYDVKM. Trimming took 5 bases from V and 3 from J, leaving 11 bases between them. This CDR3 has 14 residues. The CDR3 DNA is TGTGCCAGCAGTGCTGACTCGGTCAAAAACATTCAGTACTTC. As protein: CASSADSVKNIQYF.

The rearrangement uses TRBV5-1 and TRBJ2-5; 8 nucleotides line up with TRBD1. CDR3 size: 15 residues. Germline V gene data show CDR1 as SGHRS and CDR2 as YFSETQ. V trimming: 0 bases; J trimming: 5 bases; junction bases outside the gene matches: 6. The CDR3 nucleotides are TGCGCCAGCAGCTTGGGGGCAGGGGGCGAGGAGACCCAGTACTTC. Its translation: CASSLGAGGEETQYF. Combining the CDR3 with reference TRBV5-1 and TRBJ2-5 gives the whole variable domain KAGVTQTPRYLIKTRGQQVTLSCSPISGHRSVSWYQQTPGQGLQFLFEYFSETQRNKGNFPGRFSGRQFSNSRSEMNVSTLELGDSALYLCASSLGAGGEETQYFGPGTRLLVL.

A remark on this clone: Other DNA sequences in this sample translate to the same CDR3. V usage is TRBV5-1 and J usage is TRBJ1-3; D remains unclear. CDR1 is SGHRS and CDR2 is YFSETQ in the germline V gene. The V and J ends lost 3 bases and 1 base respectively, with 8 bases between them. The CDR3 contains 14 residues. The CDR3 protein is CASSSGGSGNTIYF. The CDR3 region has the DNA TGCGCCAGCAGCTCCGGAGGTTCTGGAAACACCATATATTTT.

This clone has just one count. V is TRBV11-1 and J is TRBJ2-2; 11 nucleotides align to TRBD1. V gave up 6 bases and J gave up 3 bases; unmatched junction bases: 6. Germline V gene sequence: CDR1 SGHAT, CDR2 FQDESV (reference sequence). This CDR3 comprises 16 residues. The CDR3 region has the DNA TGTGCCAGCAGAGCGGACAGGGGGCGGGACACCGGGGAGCTGTTTTTT. Its translation is CASRADRGRDTGELFF.

The table lists this clone with a few counts. V usage is TRBV29-1 and J usage is TRBJ1-2; maybe TRBD1 (6 bases). CDR1 and CDR2 (germline): SQVTM, ANQGSEA. V lost 6 bases, J lost 6 bases, and 11 bases lay in between. The length of the CDR3 is 11 residues. The CDR3 region is CSVTGPNGYTF. The CDR3 DNA is TGCAGCGTAACAGGGCCTAATGGCTACACCTTC.

This clone was counted a few times. The J gene is TRBJ1-5, the V gene TRBV7-2; 7 nucleotides agree with TRBD1. CDR1 is SGHTA, CDR2 FQGNSA, per germline. The junction had 6 bases not matched to a gene; V was cut back by 0 bases and J by 1 base. The CDR3 has 17 amino acids. The CDR3 is CASSLATGYGSNQPQHF. The CDR3 DNA reads TGTGCCAGCAGCTTAGCGACAGGGTATGGCAGCAATCAGCCCCAGCATTTT.

The chain is built from TRBV6-5 and TRBJ2-7; D is perhaps TRBD1 (6 bases). The CDR3 spans 12 residues. The germline V and J ends were trimmed by 7 bases and 6 bases, with 13 bases remaining between them. The V gene's germline CDR1 is MNHEY and CDR2 SVGAGI. The CDR3, as DNA: TGTGCCAGCAAGGGATCAGGGGTCGAGCAGTACGTC. Encoded protein: CASKGSGVEQYV.

V usage is TRBV5-1 and J usage is TRBJ2-5, with 7 positions matching TRBD1. The CDR3 is 15 residues long. Looked up from germline, CDR1 is SGHRS and CDR2 is YFSETQ. Trimming at V came to 5 bases and at J to 1 base, leaving 8 bases not matched to a gene. This CDR3 reads CASSLLQGPQETQYF. CDR3 sequence (DNA): TGCGCCAGCAGTCTGTTACAGGGGCCCCAAGAGACCCAGTACTTC. The full variable domain, rest sourced from reference TRBV5-1 and TRBJ2-5, is KAGVTQTPRYLIKTRGQQVTLSCSPISGHRSVSWYQQTPGQGLQFLFEYFSETQRNKGNFPGRFSGRQFSNSRSEMNVSTLELGDSALYLCASSLLQGPQETQYFGPGTRLLVL.

This sequence joins TRBV28 and TRBJ1-4; possibly TRBD1 for D (6 bases). The CDR3 is made up of 12 amino acids. Germline CDR1 reads MDHEN; CDR2 reads SYDVKM. The CDR3 sequence: CGIGGSDEKLFF. CDR3 DNA sequence: TGTGGCATAGGGGGTTCCGATGAAAAACTGTTTTTT.

The chain carries TRBV25-1 and TRBJ2-2; the match to TRBD2 covers 9 bases. V gave up 1 base and J gave up 13 bases; unmatched junction bases: 7. CDR1 and CDR2 from the germline V gene are MGHDK and SYGVNS. The CDR3 runs 14 residues. The CDR3 loop reads CASSESLAGAGLFF. CDR3 nucleotide sequence: TGTGCCAGCAGTGAATCATTAGCGGGGGCAGGGCTGTTTTTT. Combining the CDR3 with reference TRBV25-1 and TRBJ2-2 gives the whole variable domain EADIYQTPRYLVIGTGKKITLECSQTMGHDKMYWYQQDPGMELHLIHYSYGVNSTEKGDLSSESTVSRIRTEHFPLTLESARPSHTSQYLCASSESLAGAGLFFGEGSRLTVL.

This clone was detected only once. This chain links TRBV18 with TRBJ1-3; TRBD1 agrees at 7 bases. CDR3 length equals 17 residues. The germline V gene encodes CDR1 KGHSH and CDR2 LQKENI. Unmatched junction bases numbered 8, after V lost 3 bases and J lost 0 bases. The CDR3 DNA is TGTGCCAGCTCACCGACCGCGGGACAGCCCTCTGGAAACACCATATATTTT. Translated: CASSPTAGQPSGNTIYF. The full variable domain, in which reference TRBV18 and TRBJ1-3 provide the parts outside the CDR3, is NAGVMQNPRHLVRRRGQEARLRCSPMKGHSHVYWYRQLPEEGLKFMVYLQKENIIDESGMPKERFSAEFPKEGPSILRIQQVVRGDSAAYFCASSPTAGQPSGNTIYFGEGSWLTVV.

The rearrangement joins TRBV27 to TRBJ2-5; D may be TRBD1 (6 bases). V lost 5 bases and J lost 8, with 15 bases in between. This CDR3 comprises 13 residues. CDR1 and CDR2 from the germline V gene are MNHEY and SMNVEV (reference sequence). CDR3 nucleotides: TGTGCCAGCAGTGTGGGGGCTAAGGGAACCCAGTACTTC. This encodes CASSVGAKGTQYF.

The chain has TRBV5-6 and TRBJ1-1; TRBD1 matches 7 bases. V trimming: 0 bases; J trimming: 10 bases; junction bases outside the gene matches: 15. CDR1 is SGHDT and CDR2 is YYEEEE in the germline V gene. This CDR3 is built from 16 residues. Here the CDR3 reads CASSLDETGRLLGAFF. The CDR3, as DNA: TGTGCCAGCAGCTTGGACGAGACAGGGCGGCTTTTAGGAGCTTTCTTT.

The CDR3 DNA follows: TGTGCCAGCGCGCCGGGACAGGGGTTTTCGCCCCAGCATTTT. Its translation: CASAPGQGFSPQHF. V gene TRBV28 combines with J gene TRBJ1-5, with 10 bases identical to TRBD1. V gave up 8 bases and J gave up 9 bases; unmatched junction bases: 10. Germline CDR1 and CDR2: MDHEN and SYDVKM. CDR3 size: 14 residues.

The rearrangement uses TRBV3-1 (or the pseudogene TRBV3-2) and TRBJ1-6; 7 nucleotides line up with TRBD1. CDR1 and CDR2 from the germline V gene are LGHDT and YNNKEL (reference sequence). J was trimmed by 7 bases and V by 4 bases; bases with no gene match: 7. The CDR3 consists of 15 residues. CDR3 protein: CASSLEGAGNSPLHF. CDR3 sequence (DNA): TGTGCCAGCAGCCTCGAGGGGGCAGGGAATTCACCCCTCCACTTT.

Points on this clone: The sample holds other DNA sequences that translate to the same CDR3. This chain joins TRBV18 and TRBJ1-2; no clear D. Trimming pared 3 bases from V and 1 base from J, leaving 6 bases between. This CDR3 region has 13 residues. CDR1 is KGHSH, CDR2 LQKENI, per germline. The CDR3, as DNA: TGTGCCAGCTCACCCGGGGTTAACTATGGCTACACCTTC. Its protein product is CASSPGVNYGYTF.

The CDR3 sequence is CASSRSYTEAFF. The CDR3 nucleotides are TGCGCCAGCAGCCGTTCTTACACTGAAGCTTTCTTT. The V call is TRBV5-1, the J call TRBJ1-1; D gene unclear. CDR1 and CDR2 from the germline V gene are SGHRS and YFSETQ. Trimming shortened V by 4 bases and J by 3 bases, and 7 bases separated the two germline ends. There are 12 residues in the CDR3. Together with reference TRBV5-1 and TRBJ1-1, the CDR3 gives the full variable domain: KAGVTQTPRYLIKTRGQQVTLSCSPISGHRSVSWYQQTPGQGLQFLFEYFSETQRNKGNFPGRFSGRQFSNSRSEMNVSTLELGDSALYLCASSRSYTEAFFGQGTRLTVV.

This sequence joins TRBV27 and TRBJ1-2; 8 nucleotides match TRBD1. The ends lost 2 bases at V and 7 bases at J; junction bases unmatched: 9. Germline V gives CDR1 MNHEY, CDR2 SMNVEV (reference sequence). The CDR3 is 15 amino acids. The CDR3 region is CASSLQPGGALGYTF. CDR3 nucleotide sequence: TGTGCCAGCAGTTTACAGCCAGGGGGCGCCCTTGGCTACACCTTC.

The genes are TRBV10-3 and TRBJ2-5; 13 bases map to TRBD2. Germline V gene sequence: CDR1 ENHRY, CDR2 SYGVKD. V lost 11 bases to trimming and J lost 4 bases; unmatched junction nucleotides: 7. The CDR3 runs to 14 residues. The CDR3 DNA follows: TGTGCCGCAACTAGCGGGGGGGCCAGAGAGACCCAGTACTTC. This translates into CAATSGGARETQYF.